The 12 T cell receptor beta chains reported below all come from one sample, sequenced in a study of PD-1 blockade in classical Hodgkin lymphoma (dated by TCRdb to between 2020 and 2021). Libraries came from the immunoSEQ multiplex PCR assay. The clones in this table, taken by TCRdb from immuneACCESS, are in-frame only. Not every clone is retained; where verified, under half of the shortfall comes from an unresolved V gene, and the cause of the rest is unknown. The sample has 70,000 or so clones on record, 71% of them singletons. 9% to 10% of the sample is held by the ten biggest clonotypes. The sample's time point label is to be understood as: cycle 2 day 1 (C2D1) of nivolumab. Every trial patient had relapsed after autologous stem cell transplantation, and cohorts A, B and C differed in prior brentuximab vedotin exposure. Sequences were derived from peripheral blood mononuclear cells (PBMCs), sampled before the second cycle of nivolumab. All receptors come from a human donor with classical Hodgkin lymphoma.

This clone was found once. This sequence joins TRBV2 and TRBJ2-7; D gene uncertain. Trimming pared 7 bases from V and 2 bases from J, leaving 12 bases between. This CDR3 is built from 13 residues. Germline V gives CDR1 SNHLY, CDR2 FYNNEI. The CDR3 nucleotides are TGTGCCAGCATTAAGTCTGGGGCCTACGAGCAGTACTTC. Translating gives CASIKSGAYEQYF.

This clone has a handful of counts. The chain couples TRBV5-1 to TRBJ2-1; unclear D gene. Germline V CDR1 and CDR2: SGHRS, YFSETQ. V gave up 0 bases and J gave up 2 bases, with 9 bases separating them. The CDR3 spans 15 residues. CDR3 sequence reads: CASSLGDTTYNEQFF. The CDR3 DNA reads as TGCGCCAGCAGCTTGGGAGATACGACCTACAATGAGCAGTTCTTC.

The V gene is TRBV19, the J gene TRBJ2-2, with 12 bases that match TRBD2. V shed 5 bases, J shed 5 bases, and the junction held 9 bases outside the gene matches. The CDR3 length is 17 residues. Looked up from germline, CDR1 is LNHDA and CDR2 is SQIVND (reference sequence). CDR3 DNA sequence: TGTGCCAGTAGTGGGTGGACTAGCGGGACTCGTACCGGGGAGCTGTTTTTT. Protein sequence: CASSGWTSGTRTGELFF.

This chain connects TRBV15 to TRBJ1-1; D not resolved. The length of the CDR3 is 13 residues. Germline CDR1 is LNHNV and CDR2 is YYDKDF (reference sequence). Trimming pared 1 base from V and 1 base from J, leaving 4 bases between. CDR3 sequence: CATSRGRNTEAFF. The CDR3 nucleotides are TGTGCCACCAGCAGAGGGCGGAACACTGAAGCTTTCTTT.

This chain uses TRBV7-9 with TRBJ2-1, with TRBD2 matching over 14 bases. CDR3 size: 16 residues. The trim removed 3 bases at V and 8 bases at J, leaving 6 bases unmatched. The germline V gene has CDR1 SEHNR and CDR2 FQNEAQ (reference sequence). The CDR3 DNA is TGTGCCAGCAGCTTTTTAGGACTAGCGGGAGGTCATGAGCAGTTCTTC. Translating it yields CASSFLGLAGGHEQFF.

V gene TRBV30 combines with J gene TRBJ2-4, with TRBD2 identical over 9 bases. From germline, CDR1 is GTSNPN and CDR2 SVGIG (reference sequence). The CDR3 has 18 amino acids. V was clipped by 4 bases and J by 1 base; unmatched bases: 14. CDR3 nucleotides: TGTGCCTGGATGGGCCGCGGGAGGGCCGATTCGGCCAAAAACATTCAGTACTTC. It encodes CAWMGRGRADSAKNIQYF.

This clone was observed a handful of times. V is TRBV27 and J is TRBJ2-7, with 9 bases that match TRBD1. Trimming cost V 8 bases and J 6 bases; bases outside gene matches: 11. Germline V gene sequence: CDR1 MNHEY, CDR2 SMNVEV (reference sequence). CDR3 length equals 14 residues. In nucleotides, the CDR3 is TGTGCCAGCGCTCGCGGGACAGGGCGGCTCGAGCAGTACTTC. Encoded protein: CASARGTGRLEQYF.

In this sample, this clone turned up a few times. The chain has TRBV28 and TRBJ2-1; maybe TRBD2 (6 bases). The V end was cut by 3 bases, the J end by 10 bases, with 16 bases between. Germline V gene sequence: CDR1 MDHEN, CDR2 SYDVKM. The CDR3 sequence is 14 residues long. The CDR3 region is CASSLASLGGEQFF. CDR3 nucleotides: TGTGCCAGCAGTTTGGCCAGTCTCGGGGGAGAGCAGTTCTTC. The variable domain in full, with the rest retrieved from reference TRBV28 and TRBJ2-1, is DVKVTQSSRYLVKRTGEKVFLECVQDMDHENMFWYRQDPGLGLRLIYFSYDVKMKEKGDIPEGYSVSREKKERFSLILESASTNQTSMYLCASSLASLGGEQFFGPGTRLTVL.

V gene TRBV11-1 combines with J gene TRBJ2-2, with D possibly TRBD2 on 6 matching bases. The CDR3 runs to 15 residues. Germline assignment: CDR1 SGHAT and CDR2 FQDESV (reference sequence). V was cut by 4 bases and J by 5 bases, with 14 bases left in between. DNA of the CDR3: TGTGCCAGCAGCTGGGGGGAATCGGCTACCGGGGAGCTGTTTTTT. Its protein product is CASSWGESATGELFF.

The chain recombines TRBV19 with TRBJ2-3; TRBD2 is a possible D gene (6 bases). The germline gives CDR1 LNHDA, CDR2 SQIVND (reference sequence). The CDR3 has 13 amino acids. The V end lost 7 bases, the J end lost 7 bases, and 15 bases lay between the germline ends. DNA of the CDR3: TGTGCCAGTACCACTCCGGGAGTGAATACGCAGTATTTT. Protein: CASTTPGVNTQYF.

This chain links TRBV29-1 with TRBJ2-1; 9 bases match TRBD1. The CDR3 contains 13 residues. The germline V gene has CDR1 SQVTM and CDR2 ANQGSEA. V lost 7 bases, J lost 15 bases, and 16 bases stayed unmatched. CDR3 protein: CSAETRDRAPRFF. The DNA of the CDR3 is TGCAGCGCCGAAACCCGGGACAGGGCCCCTCGGTTCTTC.

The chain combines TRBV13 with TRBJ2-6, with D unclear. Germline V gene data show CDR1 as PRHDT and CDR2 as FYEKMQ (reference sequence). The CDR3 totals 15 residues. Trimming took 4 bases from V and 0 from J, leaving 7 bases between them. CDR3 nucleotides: TGTGCCAGCAGCTCGGGCTACTCTGGGGCCAACGTCCTGACTTTC. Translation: CASSSGYSGANVLTF.